Detailed here is one T cell receptor beta chain. It lacks a known antigen. The conserved phenylalanine or tryptophan normally closing the CDR3 is absent here, so this likely arose from a read error. The DNA is omitted, as the CDR3 cannot be located on it reliably, and the CDR3 follows TCRdb's listing. The record originates from a study of shared clonotypes between healthy human individuals (dated by TCRdb to the early 2020s). Study-wide context: Three men and two women, aged 18 to 49 years, made up the cohort. Per donor, leukapheresis produced somewhere between about 0.85 and 10 billion PBMCs. The study deeply sequenced blood TCR repertoires of several healthy adults to estimate repertoire size and the extent of clonotype sharing between individuals. For each donor, CD4 naive and CD4 memory were each given three plates, CD8 naive was given two plates, and CD8 memory was given one plate. Libraries were prepared and TCR repertoires were sequenced by different laboratories using diverse techniques, in order to increase sequencing depth and limit assay-specific biases.

According to the germline V gene, CDR1 reads SGHVS and CDR2 reads FQNEAQ. The CDR3 contains 17 residues when both ends are counted. The donors were healthy, HIV-negative adults with no recently reported acute infections or vaccinations. Only Caucasian adults living in Nashville, Tennessee, USA were represented among the donors. CD4+ T cells were enriched by magnetic negative selection, after which naive cells were positively selected on CD45RA and the negative fraction was taken as the memory subset. Blood was obtained by leukapheresis, after which PBMCs were separated by Ficoll-Histopaque density gradient centrifugation and cryopreserved in liquid nitrogen vapor phase. Analytical flow cytometry was used to check the purity and quantity of every magnetically sorted T cell population. Genomic DNA was isolated from every sorted fraction and measured by UV absorbance on a Nanodrop 2000c. Broader findings and caveats from the paper: About 5% of naive CD4, 3.5% of naive CD8, approximately 2% of memory CD4, and 0.35% to 0.4% of memory CD8 clonotypes were shared across several donors. Because the study included a small number of donors, the genetic and exposure-history diversity represented was limited. Pairwise subsampling led to the expectation that sequencing depth would affect the degree of clonotype sharing among donors. Sampling was limited to blood, and TCR repertoires in tissue likely differ from TCR repertoires in blood. Larger estimated clonotype richness was generally found for naive subsets than for memory subsets. Even with the large sequencing depth, rarefaction of the sorted-subset datasets indicated that sequencing was incomplete. Higher generation probabilities were observed for clonotypes shared by all four sorted-subset donors than for non-shared clonotypes.

Using the deep immunoSEQ assay, TCR CDR3 regions were amplified from genomic DNA by multiplex PCR. Extracted genomic DNA from each cell subset was distributed evenly across all wells of several immunoSEQ 96-well plates, and each plate was treated as a replicate. For sorted subsets, 150 to 250 ng of genomic DNA, equivalent to around 31,000 T cell genomes, went into each replicate PCR. Purified libraries were quantified with a Qubit 3.0 fluorometer, sized on a Bioanalyzer 2100, and re-quantified with the KAPA Library Quantification kit. Each immunoSEQ 96-well plate was sequenced on its own single-read 150-cycle Illumina NextSeq 550 flow cell. The paper's data handling went like this. The immunoSEQ output contained only junctional sequences without quality scores, so filtering could not match that applied to full-length reads. Sequences were annotated with PyIR, a Python wrapper for IgBLAST v1.9, using IMGT germline references to assign V/J genes and CDR3. Reads were removed for weak V/J assignments (E-value above 1e-6), missing CDR3, stop codons, out-of-frame junctions, or ambiguous translated residues. V3J clonotypes were defined by identical inferred V gene, J gene, and CDR3 amino acid sequence. Percentage overlap between repertoires was computed as shared unique clonotypes divided by the size of the smaller repertoire. Richness of each repertoire was evaluated using RTK rarefaction, the Chao1 estimator, and Recon v2.1 estimates of unobserved clonotypes. For all TCRbeta clonotypes obtained by the gDNA method from a few donors, generation probabilities were computed with OLGA. TCRdb limited this immuneACCESS table to in-frame rearrangements with V and J called. A share of clones is missing; checked studies link under half to unresolved V genes, and the rest is unexplained. That table gives V, J and clone size, and the DNA gave D and trimming. Within this sample are more than 2,000,000 clones, with 85% to 95% of them counted one time only. The top ten clones comprise about 0.41% of the sample.

Recombination linked TRBV7-8 to TRBJ2-7; the D call of TRBD1 is as the table states it, not checked on the DNA. Sequencing used naive CD4+ T cells from PBMCs. Read against the paper, the sample's cell subset or site label means: CD45RA+ positively selected. This TCR was sampled from a young man in good health. Some clones in this sample may be carry-over from other donors' samples. The CDR3 region has the sequence CASSLVPGRTLGSILFS.